The 3 T cell receptor beta chains listed next were all sequenced from one sample in a study of human T cells and chemical hapten exposure. MiXCR, applied by TCRdb to the RACE reads, yields one record per CDR3 protein. The sample has 150,000 to 200,000 distinct CDR3 sequences; around 30% are singletons. Time point specified: patch test 3, about 24 weeks after DPC sensitization. The treatment here: therapeutic diphenylcyclopropenone sensitization with weekly scalp DPC. The sequencing used whole blood, collected in connection with sensitization to the hapten diphenylcyclopropenone (DPC). These receptors originate from a woman between 18 and 30 years old with alopecia areata. Some clones in this sample may be carry-over from other donors' samples.

The chain joins TRBV7-9 to TRBJ1-1; 9 nucleotides align to TRBD1. The germline V gene has CDR1 SEHNR and CDR2 FQNEAQ (reference sequence). Trimming cost V 5 bases and J 4 bases; bases outside gene matches: 5. This CDR3 comprises 14 residues. The CDR3 is CASSTQGAVTEAFF. The CDR3 DNA is TGTGCCAGCAGCACACAGGGGGCGGTCACTGAAGCTTTCTTT. Full variable domain (missing parts from reference TRBV7-9 and TRBJ1-1): DTGVSQNPRHKITKRGQNVTFRCDPISEHNRLYWYRQTLGQGPEFLTYFQNEAQLEKSRLLSDRFSAERPKGSFSTLEIQRTEQGDSAMYLCASSTQGAVTEAFFGQGTRLTVV.

The chain employs TRBV24-1 and TRBJ1-5, with D unclear. Germline assignment: CDR1 KGHDR and CDR2 SFDVKD. The CDR3 has 13 residues. Trimming took 10 bases from V and 1 from J, leaving 10 bases between them. The CDR3 DNA follows: TGTGCCACTCGGCAGGCCAGCAATCAGCCCCAGCATTTT. Translated: CATRQASNQPQHF.

The chain recombines TRBV10-3 with TRBJ1-1; D might be TRBD1 (6 bases). Deletions cut 3 bases from V and 6 bases from J, with 14 bases between. The CDR3 sequence is 14 residues long. The germline gives CDR1 ENHRY, CDR2 SYGVKD. This CDR3 reads CAISDSGVVAEAFF. In nucleotides, the CDR3 is TGTGCCATCAGTGATTCAGGGGTTGTCGCTGAAGCTTTCTTT.